A selection of T cell receptor beta chains follows, all from one sample in a study of T-cell reconstitution after alpha-beta-depleted transplantation in children. TCRdb re-called the PCR reads through MiXCR, storing one row per CDR3 protein. The sample includes some 180,000 distinct CDR3 sequences, about 7% of them seen just once. Specimen: PBMCs, collected before TCRalphabeta/CD19-depleted stem cell transplant. These receptors were taken from a boy between 2 and 10 years old with acute lymphoblastic leukemia, due to receive a stem cell transplant. Each CDR3 is given with its conserved first and last residue. The D gene is left open where the match is weak. Clone size, where shown, is once, few, many, or a class for clones that have expanded.

.	many	TRBV15	TRBJ2-2	TGTGCCACCAGCAGAGATGCCCATACCGGGGAGCTGTTTTTT	CATSRDAHTGELFF
TRBD1	many	TRBV9	TRBJ2-7	TGTGCCAGCAGCCTTCGACAGGGGGATTTCTACGAGCAGTACTTC	CASSLRQGDFYEQYF
.	many	TRBV5-5	TRBJ1-1	TGTGCCAGCCGCTCCGGGCGATTGGGCACTGAAGCTTTCTTT	CASRSGRLGTEAFF
TRBD1	few	TRBV6-1	TRBJ1-3	TGTGCCAGCAGCCGCGGACAGGTCGACGGAAACACCATATATTTT	CASSRGQVDGNTIYF
.	few	TRBV2	TRBJ1-5	TGTGCCAGCAGTGGGGACACTATCAATCAGCCCCAGCATTTT	CASSGDTINQPQHF
.	many	TRBV20-1	TRBJ1-1	TGCAGTGCTCCTTGGGAGGCTGAAGCTTTCTTT	CSAPWEAEAFF
TRBD2	few	TRBV27	TRBJ2-1	TGTGCCAGCAGTGGGACTAGCCCCAGGGAGCAGTTCTTC	CASSGTSPREQFF
.	few	TRBV20-1	TRBJ2-5	TGCAGTGCTCCCAGCCCCGGCGGCCAAGAGACCCAGTACTTC	CSAPSPGGQETQYF
.	many	TRBV4-3	TRBJ2-3	TGCGCCAGCAGCCAAGATGCGGGAACAGATACGCAGTATTTT	CASSQDAGTDTQYF
.	.	TRBV12-5	TRBJ2-1	TGTGCTAGTGGTTCGGGGGTAACCTACAATGAGCAGTTCTTC	CASGSGVTYNEQFF
.	many	TRBV29-1	TRBJ2-3	TGCAGCGTAGATTCCGATCGGGGAACAGATACGCAGTATTTT	CSVDSDRGTDTQYF
TRBD2	many	TRBV10-2	TRBJ2-7	TGCGCCACCAAAGGGACGGGACTAGCGGGGGGGCGGGAGCAGTACTTC	CATKGTGLAGGREQYF
.	many	TRBV19	TRBJ2-1	TGTGCCAGTAGCCCCAGCTCCTACAATGAGCAGTTCTTC	CASSPSSYNEQFF
TRBD1	few	TRBV6-4	TRBJ1-6	TGTGCCAGCAGTGACTCGACAGGGGGTAATTCACCCCTCCACTTT	CASSDSTGGNSPLHF
TRBD2	.	TRBV6-1	TRBJ2-1	TGTGCCAGCAGTGAAGCGTTCCTTAGCGGGAGCTACAATGAGCAGTTCTTC	CASSEAFLSGSYNEQFF
TRBD2	.	TRBV12-3/TRBV12-4	TRBJ2-1	TGTGCCAGCAGTTCATTAGCGGGGGGGCTCTTTAACAATGAGCAGTTCTTC	CASSSLAGGLFNNEQFF
TRBD2	.	TRBV7-8	TRBJ2-3	TGTGCCAGCAGCTTTCGGGTGGCGGGAGGGGGCACAGATACGCAGTATTTT	CASSFRVAGGGTDTQYF
.	many	TRBV28	TRBJ2-3	TGTGCCAGCAGTCTTTCACGATCACGGAGAGATACGCAGTATTTT	CASSLSRSRRDTQYF
TRBD2	many	TRBV12-3/TRBV12-4	TRBJ2-1	TGTGCCAGCAGTCCTCCTAGCGGGAGCGGTGAGCAGTTCTTC	CASSPPSGSGEQFF
TRBD2	many	TRBV7-2	TRBJ2-1	TGTGCCAGCAGCTTAGGGTCACTAGCGGGAGGGATGCACAATGAGCAGTTCTTC	CASSLGSLAGGMHNEQFF
.	many	TRBV12-3/TRBV12-4	TRBJ2-7	TGTGCCAGCAGTTTGACCCTGAGCGTCCCGAGCTCCTACGAGCAGTACTTC	CASSLTLSVPSSYEQYF
.	many	TRBV20-1	TRBJ1-5	TGCAGTGCCAGAGGGGGGGGCGGTCAGCCCCAGCATTTT	CSARGGGGQPQHF
TRBD1	few	TRBV7-3	TRBJ2-2	TGTGCCAGCAGCCCACAGGGGGCGGGGGAGCTGTTTTTT	CASSPQGAGELFF
.	few	TRBV20-1	TRBJ1-5	TGCAGTGCTAGAGTTGCCGGCAATCAGCCCCAGCATTTT	CSARVAGNQPQHF
.	many	TRBV12-3/TRBV12-4	TRBJ2-6	TGTGCCAGCAGTTTCCCCGGCGCTGGCTCTGGGGCCAACGTCCTGACTTTC	CASSFPGAGSGANVLTF
.	.	TRBV3-1	TRBJ1-1	TGTGCCTGCAGCCTGCAGGGGCCCGGGAACACTGAAGCTTTCTTT	CACSLQGPGNTEAFF
TRBD2	.	TRBV25-1	TRBJ2-5	TGTGCCAGCAGTGAATCCCTAAGTTGGGGGGGAGAGACCCAGTACTTC	CASSESLSWGGETQYF
TRBD1	many	TRBV28	TRBJ2-7	TGTGCCAGCACCCAAGCGGATAGGACAGGGAACAACGAGCAGTACTTC	CASTQADRTGNNEQYF